This T cell receptor beta chain was identified during a study of shared clonotypes between healthy human individuals. Study context: Per donor, CD8 memory used one plate, CD8 naive used two, CD4 memory used three and CD4 naive used three.

For every subset, genomic DNA was evenly distributed across several immunoSEQ plates. Sequencing was performed with immunoSEQ multiplex PCR; in TCRdb, only in-frame clones are kept and a portion is missing. This table has more than 2,000,000 clones, 93% appearing once. Within Nashville, Tennessee resided all donors, each a Caucasian adult. Trimming cost V 7 bases and J 0 bases, with 16 bases left between them. There are 16 residues in the CDR3. Germline assignment: CDR1 MDHEN and CDR2 SYDVKM. The chain employs TRBV28 and TRBJ1-3; possible D gene TRBD1, 5 bases. This clonotype was sampled from a man aged 18 to 30 in good health. Some clones in this sample may be carry-over from other donors' samples. Sequencing was done on a sample of naive CD4+ T cells from PBMCs. Subset denoted: CD45RA+ positively selected. CDR3 in DNA: TGTGCCAGCACTCGGGGACTGGCGAGCTCTGGAAACACCATATATTTT. This encodes CASTRGLASSGNTIYF.